The 17 T cell receptor beta chains in this list originate from one sample, sequenced in a study of spatial heterogeneity in lung cancer. Specified time point: sample taken at primary tumor resection. Unsorted whole RNA samples from tumor, nontumor lung or frozen PBMC were sequenced. TCRdb fed the 5' RACE reads into MiXCR, producing one record per CDR3 protein. Here the sample spans about 50,000 distinct CDR3 sequences, about 7.4% being singletons. The source material was PBMCs, sampled at surgery. These receptors all come from a female donor with early-stage non-small cell lung cancer.

This clonotype was observed a few times. The chain joins TRBV7-9 to TRBJ2-3, with 9 bases matching TRBD1. The junction had 5 bases not matched to a gene; V was cut back by 3 bases and J by 4 bases. The CDR3 has 15 amino acids. CDR1 SEHNR and CDR2 FQNEAQ come from the germline V gene (reference sequence). In DNA, the CDR3 is TGTGCCAGCAGCTTCAGCGGGACAGGGTCAGATACGCAGTATTTT. Translation: CASSFSGTGSDTQYF.

This clonotype was seen only a few times. V is TRBV15 and J is TRBJ2-1; D ambiguous. This CDR3 is 14 amino acids long. V was clipped by 3 bases and J by 7 bases, with 13 bases between them. Germline lookup yields CDR1 LNHNV and CDR2 YYDKDF (reference sequence). CDR3 nucleotides: TGTGCCACCAGCAGTCCTCTCGGGTGGAATGAGCAGTTCTTC. It is translated as CATSSPLGWNEQFF.

The chain recombines TRBV19 with TRBJ1-2, with TRBD1 matching 9 bases. Germline CDR1 LNHDA, CDR2 SQIVND (reference sequence). The CDR3 sequence is 16 residues long. After removal of 3 bases from V and 2 bases from J, the junction contained 7 bases not matched to a gene. The CDR3 loop reads CASSIGRDRANYGYTF. CDR3 nucleotide sequence: TGTGCCAGTAGTATTGGAAGGGACAGGGCCAACTATGGCTACACCTTC.

This clonotype was found a few times. This chain connects TRBV2 to TRBJ1-4; D not certain. Germline loops: CDR1 SNHLY, CDR2 FYNNEI. The CDR3 extends over 16 amino acids. V gave up 7 bases and J gave up 5 bases, with 20 bases separating them. The CDR3 region has the DNA TGTGCCAGCAACCACCGTGGAAACCTTAGGAATGAAAAACTGTTTTTT. Translating it yields CASNHRGNLRNEKLFF.

This clonotype was observed a handful of times. The CDR3 loop reads CASSLSRGNIGGYTF. The DNA of the CDR3 is TGTGCCAGCAGTTTAAGCCGAGGGAATATTGGCGGCTACACCTTC. V usage is TRBV28 and J usage is TRBJ1-2; D gene uncertain. In germline, CDR1 is MDHEN, CDR2 SYDVKM. The CDR3 extends over 15 amino acids. The V gene lost 2 bases and the J gene lost 8 bases, with 18 bases spanning the gap.

The J gene is TRBJ1-1, the V gene TRBV6-6; D is unclear. Trimming took off 0 bases at V and 5 bases at J, with 19 bases between the two ends. In germline, CDR1 is MNHNY, CDR2 SVGAGI (reference sequence). This CDR3 has 17 amino acids. The CDR3 DNA reads TGTGCCAGCAGTTACTCGAGTGGTCGGGTCCTAGAAACTGAAGCTTTCTTT. Translation: CASSYSSGRVLETEAFF.

V is TRBV4-1 and J is TRBJ1-1; D remains ambiguous. CDR3 length: 15 amino acids. V shed 0 bases and J shed 0 bases, with 8 bases lying between them. Germline values: CDR1 MGHRA, CDR2 YSYEKL. The CDR3 sequence: CASSQDRVMNTEAFF. CDR3 nucleotide sequence: TGCGCCAGCAGCCAAGATCGGGTAATGAACACTGAAGCTTTCTTT.

This clonotype was recorded a few times. This chain links TRBV12-3 or TRBV12-4 with TRBJ2-3; possibly TRBD2 for D (6 bases). The length of the CDR3 is 15 residues. Trimming cost V 6 bases and J 0 bases, with 13 bases left between them. The CDR3 reads CASSQGAGSTDTQYF. The DNA of the CDR3 is TGTGCCAGCAGCCAAGGGGCGGGAAGCACAGATACGCAGTATTTT.

This clonotype was seen repeatedly, ten times or more. The gene calls are TRBV30 and TRBJ1-1, with D possibly TRBD1 on 5 matching bases. The CDR3 runs 13 residues. Trimming shortened V by 0 bases and J by 5 bases, and 10 bases separated the two germline ends. Germline assignment: CDR1 GTSNPN and CDR2 SVGIG (reference sequence). CDR3 sequence: CAWSVQDGTEAFF. The CDR3 DNA sequence: TGTGCCTGGAGTGTACAGGATGGTACTGAAGCTTTCTTT.

V and J are TRBV6-5 and TRBJ1-5; D may be TRBD1 (6 bases). V lost 6 bases to trimming and J lost 0 bases, with 12 bases between them. In germline, CDR1 is MNHEY, CDR2 SVGAGI. This CDR3 is built from 15 residues. The CDR3 is CASRPTGPSNQPQHF. In DNA, the CDR3 is TGTGCCAGCAGGCCCACAGGGCCTAGCAATCAGCCCCAGCATTTT.

This clonotype was counted at least ten times. The chain couples TRBV10-3 to TRBJ1-1; no reliable D call. The CDR3 covers 13 residues. Germline CDR1 and CDR2: ENHRY and SYGVKD. The V end was cut by 10 bases, the J end by 0 bases, with 12 bases between. CDR3 in DNA: TGTGCCAGCGAGAATACAGTGAACACTGAAGCTTTCTTT. The encoded protein is CASENTVNTEAFF.

The CDR3 is CASSLKAGRTDTQYF. The CDR3 nucleotides read TGTGCCAGCAGCTTAAAAGCGGGGCGCACAGATACGCAGTATTTT. The rearrangement uses TRBV7-2 and TRBJ2-3, with 7 bases matching TRBD2. The CDR3 has 15 residues. Germline V gives CDR1 SGHTA, CDR2 FQGNSA. V lost 2 bases to trimming and J lost 1 base; unmatched junction nucleotides: 3.

The J gene is TRBJ2-7, the V gene TRBV21-1. TRBV21-1 is designated a pseudogene. The CDR3 is 8 amino acids. The CDR3 coding sequence is TGTGCCAGCAGCAACGGGCACTTC. This sequence encodes CASSNGHF.

This clonotype was observed at least ten times. The chain employs TRBV7-3 and TRBJ2-1; the D is unclear. Trimming stripped 0 bases from V and 7 bases from J, with 13 bases between. This CDR3 comprises 15 residues. The V gene's germline CDR1 is SGHTA and CDR2 FQGTGA. The CDR3 DNA reads as TGTGCCAGCAGCTTAACGCGCCACCTTTGGAATGAGCAGTTCTTC. It is translated as CASSLTRHLWNEQFF.

The V and J genes are TRBV30 and TRBJ2-7, with D unclear. V lost 2 bases and J lost 0, with 8 bases in between. Germline CDR1 GTSNPN, CDR2 SVGIG (reference sequence). CDR3 size: 13 residues. DNA of the CDR3: TGTGCCTGGAGTCAGCTGAGCTCCTACGAGCAGTACTTC. This encodes CAWSQLSSYEQYF.

This clonotype was recorded many times. The chain joins TRBV7-2 to TRBJ2-3; D not certain. The germline V and J ends were trimmed by 2 bases and 0 bases, with 9 bases remaining between them. The CDR3 length is 15 residues. Germline-derived CDR1 and CDR2 are SGHTA and FQGNSA. DNA for the CDR3: TGTGCCAGCAGCTTAATGCCAACCAGCACAGATACGCAGTATTTT. Translated, it gives CASSLMPTSTDTQYF.

This clonotype has a handful of counts. The chain has TRBV3-1 and TRBJ2-5; 9 nucleotides match TRBD1. With V trimmed by 4 bases and J by 3 bases, 9 bases remained unmatched. Per the germline V gene, CDR1 is LGHDT and CDR2 is YNNKEL (reference sequence). The CDR3 totals 16 residues. CDR3 DNA: TGTGCCAGCAGCCCTCGACAGGGGGGGGGGGAAGAGACCCAGTACTTC. It specifies CASSPRQGGGEETQYF.